These 4 T cell receptor beta chains were sequenced from one sample in a study of T cells expressing NK-cell markers. With the 5' RACE reads reprocessed, TCRdb shows one record per CDR3 protein and no DNA. Across approximately 550,000 distinct CDR3 sequences, the top ten clones capture approximately 3.6% of the sample. Source material: blood T cells: a sorted CD56 or NKG2C T cell subset, CD4+ or CD8+ T cells, or bulk PBMC T cells (not recorded which). The receptors derive from a man in his late teens or twenties in good health.

J is TRBJ2-1 and V is TRBV10-3; with no DNA, the TCRdb D assignment of TRBD1 cannot be verified. Germline V gene sequence: CDR1 ENHRY, CDR2 SYGVKD. There are 12 residues in the CDR3. This chain's CDR3 is CAIIGTDNEQFF.

The rearrangement links TRBV20-1 to TRBJ2-3; TCRdb selects TRBD2, and the lack of DNA leaves this call unchecked. The CDR3 covers 14 residues. CDR1 is DFQATT, CDR2 SNEGSKA, per germline (reference sequence). This CDR3 reads CSARGGREADTQYF.

The chain couples TRBV20-1 to TRBJ2-3; the TCRdb call, TRBD1, lacks DNA for checking. CDR1 is DFQATT and CDR2 is SNEGSKA in the germline V gene (reference sequence). The CDR3 is made up of 14 amino acids. This CDR3 reads CRGRTGEAQDTQYF.

This sequence joins TRBV5-1 and TRBJ1-2; the D gene TCRdb calls, TRBD1, cannot be checked with no DNA. Germline V CDR1 and CDR2: SGHRS, YFSETQ. CDR3 size: 12 residues. The CDR3 protein is CASSLPGRGNTF. The complete variable domain, with remaining parts taken from reference TRBV5-1 and TRBJ1-2, reads KAGVTQTPRYLIKTRGQQVTLSCSPISGHRSVSWYQQTPGQGLQFLFEYFSETQRNKGNFPGRFSGRQFSNSRSEMNVSTLELGDSALYLCASSLPGRGNTFGSGTRLTVV.